Presented here are 8 T cell receptor beta chains from one specimen sequenced in a study of Ad26.COV2.S vaccination and SARS-CoV-2 variants. The treatment is: roughly 18 received Ad26.COV2.S at low or high dose, single or two shots; about 5 received placebo; per-sample allocation not given. Vaccine and placebo recipients were sampled on day 63 after the first injection. The method was immunoSEQ multiplex PCR; TCRdb's version includes in-frame clones alone and lacks a portion of them. This repertoire shows over 250,000 clones, 80% to 90% found once; its top ten account for more than 2.5%. The source material was peripheral blood, sampled in a trial of Ad26.COV2.S vaccine versus placebo. The source of these receptors is a person between 18 and 60 years old who received the Ad26.COV2.S COVID-19 vaccine or a placebo.

V is TRBV18 and J is TRBJ2-7; TRBD2 is a possible D gene (7 bases). The CDR3 covers 16 residues. Trimming cost V 2 bases and J 2 bases, with 16 bases left between them. Germline V gives CDR1 KGHSH, CDR2 LQKENI. CDR3 region: CASSPVGGPTPYEQYF. In DNA form, the CDR3 reads TGTGCCAGCTCACCAGTCGGGGGGCCGACTCCCTACGAGCAGTACTTC.

This clone appeared once. The chain uses TRBV19 and TRBJ2-2, with 9 bases identical to TRBD2. The trim removed 2 bases at V and 5 bases at J, leaving 3 bases unmatched. Germline V CDR1 and CDR2: LNHDA, SQIVND (reference sequence). This CDR3 has 15 amino acids. In DNA form, the CDR3 reads TGTGCCAGTAGTATAAGGCTAGCGGGAACCGGGGAGCTGTTTTTT. Translation gives CASSIRLAGTGELFF.

This chain connects TRBV19 to TRBJ1-2; D gene uncertain. Trimming removed 5 bases from V and 4 bases from J, with 17 bases in between. This CDR3 is built from 15 residues. Germline loops: CDR1 LNHDA, CDR2 SQIVND (reference sequence). The CDR3 region has the DNA TGTGCCAGTAGTTCCCGAAGTGAGGGTGTCTATGGCTACACCTTC. Translation: CASSSRSEGVYGYTF.

The chain links TRBV19 to TRBJ2-1; 10 nucleotides agree with TRBD1. V was clipped by 6 bases and J by 3 bases; unmatched bases: 8. The germline V gene has CDR1 LNHDA and CDR2 SQIVND (reference sequence). The CDR3 sequence is 16 residues long. CDR3 coding DNA: TGTGCCAGTAGAATCACCGGGACAGGGGTCTACAATGAGCAGTTCTTC. This translates into CASRITGTGVYNEQFF.

Remarks on this clone: Other DNA sequences in the sample encode the same CDR3. The chain couples TRBV7-2 to TRBJ2-7; D may be TRBD1 or TRBD2 (6 bases each). CDR1 SGHTA and CDR2 FQGNSA come from the germline V gene. The V end was cut by 1 base, the J end by 4 bases, with 8 bases between. This CDR3 spans 13 amino acids. This chain's CDR3 is CASSLEGGYEQYF. In DNA, the CDR3 is TGTGCCAGCAGCTTAGAGGGGGGTTACGAGCAGTACTTC. Using reference TRBV7-2 and TRBJ2-7 for the parts outside the CDR3, the full variable domain is GAGVSQSPSNKVTEKGKDVELRCDPISGHTALYWYRQSLGQGLEFLIYFQGNSAPDKSGLPSDRFSAERTGGSVSTLTIQRTQQEDSAVYLCASSLEGGYEQYFGPGTRLTVT.

The V gene is TRBV5-1, the J gene TRBJ1-5, with D possibly being TRBD1 (6 bases). Germline CDR1 SGHRS, CDR2 YFSETQ. The CDR3 is 17 residues long. The V gene lost 1 base and the J gene lost 7 bases, with 21 bases spanning the gap. The CDR3 region is CASSLPHKQGGKQPQHF. As DNA, the CDR3 is TGCGCCAGCAGCTTGCCCCATAAACAGGGAGGTAAGCAGCCCCAGCATTTT.

This sequence joins TRBV7-6 and TRBJ1-1; D not certain. From germline, CDR1 is SGHVS and CDR2 FNYEAQ. V lost 6 bases, J lost 0 bases, and 11 bases lay in between. This CDR3 comprises 14 residues. This CDR3 is CASSFGRLNTEAFF. DNA of the CDR3: TGTGCCAGCAGTTTCGGACGGTTGAACACTGAAGCTTTCTTT.

V usage is TRBV10-2 and J usage is TRBJ1-5, with 11 bases that match TRBD1. The CDR3 loop spans 14 amino acids. Germline V lookup: CDR1 WSHSY, CDR2 SAAADI. V lost 8 bases, J lost 5 bases, and 5 bases stayed unmatched. The CDR3 here is CASSGQGGHQPQHF. The CDR3 DNA is TGCGCCAGCTCGGGACAGGGGGGTCATCAGCCCCAGCATTTT.